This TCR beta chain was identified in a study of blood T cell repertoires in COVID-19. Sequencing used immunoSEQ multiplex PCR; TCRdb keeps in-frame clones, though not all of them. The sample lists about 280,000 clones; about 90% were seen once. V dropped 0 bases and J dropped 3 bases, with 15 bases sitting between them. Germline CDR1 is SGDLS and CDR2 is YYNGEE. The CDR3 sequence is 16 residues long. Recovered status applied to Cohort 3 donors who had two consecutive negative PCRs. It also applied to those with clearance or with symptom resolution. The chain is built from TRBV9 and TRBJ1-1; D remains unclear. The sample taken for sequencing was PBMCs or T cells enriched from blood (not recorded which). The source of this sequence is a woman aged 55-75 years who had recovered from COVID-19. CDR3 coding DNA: TGTGCCAGCAGCGTAGGTGGCCATTCCCTTGACACTGAAGCTTTCTTT. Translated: CASSVGGHSLDTEAFF.